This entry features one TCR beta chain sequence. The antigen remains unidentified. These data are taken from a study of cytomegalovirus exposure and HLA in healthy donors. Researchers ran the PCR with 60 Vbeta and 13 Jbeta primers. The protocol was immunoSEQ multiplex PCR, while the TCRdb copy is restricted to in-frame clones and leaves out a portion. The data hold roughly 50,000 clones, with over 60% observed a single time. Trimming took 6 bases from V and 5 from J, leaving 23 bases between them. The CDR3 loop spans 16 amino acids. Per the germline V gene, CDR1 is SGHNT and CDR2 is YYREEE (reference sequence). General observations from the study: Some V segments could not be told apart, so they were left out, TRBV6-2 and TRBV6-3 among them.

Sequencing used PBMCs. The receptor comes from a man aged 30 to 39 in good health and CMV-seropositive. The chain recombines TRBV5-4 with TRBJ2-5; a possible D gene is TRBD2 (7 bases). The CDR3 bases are TGTGCCAGCAACCGACCGGGGGCGGGGGTCGGGGAGACCCAGTACTTC. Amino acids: CASNRPGAGVGETQYF. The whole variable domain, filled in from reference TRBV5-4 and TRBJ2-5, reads ETGVTQSPTHLIKTRGQQVTLRCSSQSGHNTVSWYQQALGQGPQFIFQYYREEENGRGNFPPRFSGLQFPNYSSELNVNALELDDSALYLCASNRPGAGVGETQYFGPGTRLLVL.